This T cell receptor (beta chain) was identified during a study of T cell changes during pregnancy in multiple sclerosis. The data were produced by immunoSEQ multiplex PCR, yet TCRdb's version contains in-frame clones alone and is incomplete. The data contain approximately 50,000 clones, about 90% of them singletons. In germline, CDR1 is SEHNR, CDR2 FQNEAQ (reference sequence). Trimming shortened V by 5 bases and J by 2 bases, and 6 bases separated the two germline ends. The CDR3 totals 13 residues. The sample was CD8+ T cells from peripheral blood mononuclear cells, taken after pregnancy. The chain joins TRBV7-9 to TRBJ1-4, with D possibly TRBD1 on 6 matching bases. The TCR sequence derives from a female donor with multiple sclerosis, enrolled in a pregnancy study. CDR3 sequence (DNA): TGTGCCAGCAGCGGACAGACTAATGAAAAACTGTTTTTT. Translated: CASSGQTNEKLFF.